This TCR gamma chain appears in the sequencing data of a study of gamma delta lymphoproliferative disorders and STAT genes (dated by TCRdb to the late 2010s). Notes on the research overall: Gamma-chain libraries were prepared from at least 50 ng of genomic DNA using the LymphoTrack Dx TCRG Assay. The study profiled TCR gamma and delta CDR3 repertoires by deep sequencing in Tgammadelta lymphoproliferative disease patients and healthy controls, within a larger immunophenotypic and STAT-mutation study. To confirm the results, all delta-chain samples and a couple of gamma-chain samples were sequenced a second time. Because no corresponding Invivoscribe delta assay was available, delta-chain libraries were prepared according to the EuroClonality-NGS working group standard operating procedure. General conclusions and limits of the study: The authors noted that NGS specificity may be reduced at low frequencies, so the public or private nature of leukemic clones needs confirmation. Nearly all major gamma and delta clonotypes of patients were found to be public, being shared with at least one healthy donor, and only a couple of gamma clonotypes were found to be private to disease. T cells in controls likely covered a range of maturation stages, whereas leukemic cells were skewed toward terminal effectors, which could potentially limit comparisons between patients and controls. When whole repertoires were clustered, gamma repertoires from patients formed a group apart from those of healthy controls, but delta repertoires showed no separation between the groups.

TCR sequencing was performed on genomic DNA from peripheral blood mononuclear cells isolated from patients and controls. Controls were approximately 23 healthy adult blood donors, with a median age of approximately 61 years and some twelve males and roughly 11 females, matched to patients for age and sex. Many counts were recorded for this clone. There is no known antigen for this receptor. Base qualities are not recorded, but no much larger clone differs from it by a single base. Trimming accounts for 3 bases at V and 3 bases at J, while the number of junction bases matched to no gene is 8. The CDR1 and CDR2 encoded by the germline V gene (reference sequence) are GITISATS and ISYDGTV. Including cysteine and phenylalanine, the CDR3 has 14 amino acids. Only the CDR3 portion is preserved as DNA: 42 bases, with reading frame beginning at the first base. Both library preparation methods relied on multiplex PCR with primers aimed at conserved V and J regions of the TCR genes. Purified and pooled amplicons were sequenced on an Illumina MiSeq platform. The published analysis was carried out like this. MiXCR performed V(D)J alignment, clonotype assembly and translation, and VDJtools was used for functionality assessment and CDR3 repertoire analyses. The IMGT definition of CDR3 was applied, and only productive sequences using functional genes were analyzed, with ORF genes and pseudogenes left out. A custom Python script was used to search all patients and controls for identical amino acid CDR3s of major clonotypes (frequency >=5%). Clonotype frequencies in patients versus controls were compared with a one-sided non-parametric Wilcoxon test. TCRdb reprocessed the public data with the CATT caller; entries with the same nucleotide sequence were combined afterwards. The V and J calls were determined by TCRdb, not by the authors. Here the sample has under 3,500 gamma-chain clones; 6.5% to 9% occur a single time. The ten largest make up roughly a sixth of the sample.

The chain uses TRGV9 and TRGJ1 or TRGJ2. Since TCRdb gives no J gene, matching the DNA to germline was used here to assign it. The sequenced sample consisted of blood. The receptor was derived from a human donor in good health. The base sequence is TGTGCCTTGTGGGAGCCAAGAACTTATTATAAGAAACTCTTT. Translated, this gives CALWEPRTYYKKLF.